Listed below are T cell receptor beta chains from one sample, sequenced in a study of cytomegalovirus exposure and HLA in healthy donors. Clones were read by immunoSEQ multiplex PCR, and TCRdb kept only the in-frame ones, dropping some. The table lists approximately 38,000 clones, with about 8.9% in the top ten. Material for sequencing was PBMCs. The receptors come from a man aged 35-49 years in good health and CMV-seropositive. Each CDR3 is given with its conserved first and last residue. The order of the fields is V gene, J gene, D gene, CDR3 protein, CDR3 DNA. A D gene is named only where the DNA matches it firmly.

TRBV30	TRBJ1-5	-	CAWSPGGGNQPQHF	TGTGCCTGGAGTCCGGGAGGGGGCAATCAGCCCCAGCATTTT
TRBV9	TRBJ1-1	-	CASSVGLTVNEAFF	TGTGCCAGCAGCGTAGGTCTGACAGTTAATGAAGCTTTCTTT
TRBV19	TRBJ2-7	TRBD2	CASSMVAGSSYEQYF	TGTGCCAGTAGTATGGTAGCGGGGAGCTCCTACGAGCAGTACTTC
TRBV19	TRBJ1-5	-	CASSGQLNQPQHF	TGTGCCAGTAGTGGACAGTTAAATCAGCCCCAGCATTTT
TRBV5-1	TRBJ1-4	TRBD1	CASSADRAFREKLFF	TGCGCCAGCAGCGCCGACAGGGCCTTTCGGGAAAAACTGTTTTTT
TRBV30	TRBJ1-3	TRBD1	CAWTGDRMNTIYF	TGTGCCTGGACTGGGGACAGGATGAACACCATATATTTT
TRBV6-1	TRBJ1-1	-	CASSEAWGGTEAFF	TGTGCCAGCAGTGAAGCTTGGGGGGGCACTGAAGCTTTCTTT
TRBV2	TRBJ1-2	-	CASSVRQGIHLNYGYTF	TGTGCCAGCAGTGTTCGGCAGGGTATTCACCTTAACTATGGCTACACCTTC
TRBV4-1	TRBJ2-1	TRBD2	CASSQELAANEQFF	TGCGCCAGCAGCCAAGAACTAGCGGCAAATGAGCAGTTCTTC
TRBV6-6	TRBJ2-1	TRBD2	CASRGGDFYNEQFF	TGTGCCAGCAGGGGGGGGGACTTCTACAATGAGCAGTTCTTC
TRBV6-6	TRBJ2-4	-	CASSYRRGDAKNIQYF	TGTGCCAGCAGTTACCGCCGGGGAGATGCCAAAAACATTCAGTACTTC
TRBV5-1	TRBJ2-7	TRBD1	CASSFSGQGYEQYF	TGCGCCAGCAGCTTTTCGGGACAGGGGTACGAGCAGTACTTC
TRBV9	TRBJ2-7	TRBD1	CASSVTGTGGSEQYF	TGTGCCAGCAGCGTTACCGGGACAGGGGGCTCCGAGCAGTACTTC
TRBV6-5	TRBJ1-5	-	CASSHLEGPQHF	TGTGCCAGCAGTCACCTTGAGGGGCCCCAGCATTTT
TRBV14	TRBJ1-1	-	CASSQDNHRGAFF	TGTGCCAGCAGCCAAGATAACCATCGGGGAGCTTTCTTT
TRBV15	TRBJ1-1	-	CATSRDPEEANTEAFF	TGTGCCACCAGCAGAGATCCGGAGGAAGCGAACACTGAAGCTTTCTTT
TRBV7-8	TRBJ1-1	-	CASNPGTPNTEAFF	TGTGCCAGCAACCCCGGGACACCGAACACTGAAGCTTTCTTT
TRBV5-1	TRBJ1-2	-	CASSPTDTNYGYTF	TGCGCCAGCAGCCCCACCGACACTAACTATGGCTACACCTTC
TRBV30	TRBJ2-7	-	CAWNAIRGTQGVKYEQYF	TGTGCCTGGAATGCAATTCGAGGGACACAGGGAGTGAAGTACGAGCAGTACTTC
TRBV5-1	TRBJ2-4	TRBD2	CASRLAGAQDIQYF	TGCGCCAGCAGGCTAGCGGGTGCCCAGGACATTCAATACTTC
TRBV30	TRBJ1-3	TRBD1	CAFGTGYGNTIYF	TGTGCCTTCGGGACAGGGTACGGAAACACCATATATTTT
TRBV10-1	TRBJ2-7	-	CASSINFNSYEQYF	TGCGCCAGCAGTATTAATTTTAATTCCTACGAGCAGTACTTC
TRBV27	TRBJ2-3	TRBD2	CASSLVLGGSGALNTQYF	TGTGCCAGCAGTTTGGTTTTGGGAGGGAGTGGGGCCCTGAATACGCAGTATTTT
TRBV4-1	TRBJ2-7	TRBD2	CASSQLTSGMYEQYF	TGCGCCAGCAGCCAATTAACTAGCGGGATGTACGAGCAGTACTTC
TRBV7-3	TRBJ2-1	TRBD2	CASSPRVAGGPEQFF	TGTGCCAGCAGCCCCCGGGTAGCGGGAGGCCCTGAGCAGTTCTTC
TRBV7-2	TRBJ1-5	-	CASSLGTPNQPQHF	TGTGCCAGCAGCCTCGGGACACCCAATCAGCCCCAGCATTTT
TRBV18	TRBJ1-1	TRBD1	CASSPPGGQGTEAFF	TGTGCCAGCTCACCACCAGGGGGCCAGGGAACTGAAGCTTTCTTT
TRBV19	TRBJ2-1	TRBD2	CASSIDRAGTKGEQFF	TGTGCCAGTAGTATAGATCGGGCCGGGACTAAAGGAGAGCAGTTCTTC
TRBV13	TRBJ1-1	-	CASSQQVRWTEAFF	TGTGCCAGCAGCCAACAGGTGAGATGGACTGAAGCTTTCTTT
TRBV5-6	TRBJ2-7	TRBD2	CASSPTRTSGRSYEQYF	TGTGCCAGCAGCCCAACCCGGACTAGCGGTCGCTCCTACGAGCAGTACTTC
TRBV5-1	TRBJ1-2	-	CASSFGTQDGYTF	TGCGCCAGCAGCTTTGGGACACAGGATGGCTACACCTTC
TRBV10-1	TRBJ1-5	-	CASSEGRGDQPQHF	TGCGCCAGCAGTGAAGGCAGGGGTGATCAGCCCCAGCATTTT
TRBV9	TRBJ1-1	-	CASSVVSGTEAFF	TGTGCCAGCAGCGTAGTCTCAGGAACTGAAGCTTTCTTT
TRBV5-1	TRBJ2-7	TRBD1	CASTQEGGIEQYF	TGCGCCAGCACTCAAGAAGGGGGCATCGAGCAGTACTTC
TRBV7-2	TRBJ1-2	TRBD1	CASSIGTAYGYTF	TGTGCCAGCAGCATCGGGACAGCCTATGGCTACACCTTC
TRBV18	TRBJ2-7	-	CASSPSRDNEQYF	TGTGCCAGCTCACCGTCCAGGGATAACGAGCAGTACTTC
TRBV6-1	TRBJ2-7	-	CAVRSGSGYEQYF	TGTGCCGTACGAAGTGGGTCGGGCTACGAGCAGTACTTC
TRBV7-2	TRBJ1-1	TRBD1	CASSPPGGGTEAFF	TGTGCCAGCAGCCCCCCAGGGGGCGGCACTGAAGCTTTCTTT
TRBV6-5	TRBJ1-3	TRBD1	CASSRTGVVGNTIYF	TGTGCCAGCAGCCGGACAGGGGTGGTAGGAAACACCATATATTTT